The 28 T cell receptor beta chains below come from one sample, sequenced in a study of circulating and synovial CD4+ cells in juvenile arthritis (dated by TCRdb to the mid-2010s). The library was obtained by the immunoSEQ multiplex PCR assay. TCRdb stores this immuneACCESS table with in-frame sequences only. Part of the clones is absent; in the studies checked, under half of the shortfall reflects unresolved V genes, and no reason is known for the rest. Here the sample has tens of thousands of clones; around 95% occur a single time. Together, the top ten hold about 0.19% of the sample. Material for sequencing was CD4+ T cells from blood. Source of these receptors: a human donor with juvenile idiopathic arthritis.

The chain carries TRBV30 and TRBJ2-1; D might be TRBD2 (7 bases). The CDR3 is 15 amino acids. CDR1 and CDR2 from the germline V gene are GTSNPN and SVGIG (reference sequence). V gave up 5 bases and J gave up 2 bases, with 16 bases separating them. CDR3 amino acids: CAWSRTGGAYNEQFF. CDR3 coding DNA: TGTGCCTGGTCGCGTACGGGGGGCGCCTACAATGAGCAGTTCTTC.

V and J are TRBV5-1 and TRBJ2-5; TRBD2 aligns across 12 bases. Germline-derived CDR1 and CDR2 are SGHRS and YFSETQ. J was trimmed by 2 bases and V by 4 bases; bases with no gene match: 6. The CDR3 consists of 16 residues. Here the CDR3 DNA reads TGCGCCAGCAGCCCTCGGACTAGCGGGATACAAGAGACCCAGTACTTC. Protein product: CASSPRTSGIQETQYF.

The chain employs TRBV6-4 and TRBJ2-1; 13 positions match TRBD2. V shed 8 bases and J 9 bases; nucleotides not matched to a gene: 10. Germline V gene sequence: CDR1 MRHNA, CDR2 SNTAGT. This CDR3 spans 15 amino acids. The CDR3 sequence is CASEETSGGFGEQFF. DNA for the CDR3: TGTGCCAGCGAGGAGACTAGCGGGGGGTTCGGTGAGCAGTTCTTC.

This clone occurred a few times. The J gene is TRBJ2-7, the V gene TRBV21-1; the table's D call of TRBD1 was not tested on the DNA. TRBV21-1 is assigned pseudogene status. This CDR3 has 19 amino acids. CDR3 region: CASSKGGPHSKIYSYEQYF. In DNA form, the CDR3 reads TGTGCCAGCAGCAAAGGGGGGCCACACAGCAAGATTTACTCCTACGAGCAGTACTTC.

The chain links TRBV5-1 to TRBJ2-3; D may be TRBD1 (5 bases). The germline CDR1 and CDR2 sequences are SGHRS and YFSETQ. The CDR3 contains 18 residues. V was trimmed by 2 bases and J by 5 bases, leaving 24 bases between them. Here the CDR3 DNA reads TGCGCCAGCAGCTTCGCGAACCCAGGATCCAAAAGGGGAGATACGCAGTATTTT. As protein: CASSFANPGSKRGDTQYF.

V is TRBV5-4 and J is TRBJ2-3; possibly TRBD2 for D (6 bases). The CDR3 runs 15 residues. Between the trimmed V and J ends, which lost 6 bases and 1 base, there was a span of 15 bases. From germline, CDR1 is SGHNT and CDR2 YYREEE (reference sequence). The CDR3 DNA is TGTGCCAGCACCGCCGGGGGAGCCCGCACAGATACGCAGTATTTT. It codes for CASTAGGARTDTQYF. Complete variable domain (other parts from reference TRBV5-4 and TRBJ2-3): ETGVTQSPTHLIKTRGQQVTLRCSSQSGHNTVSWYQQALGQGPQFIFQYYREEENGRGNFPPRFSGLQFPNYSSELNVNALELDDSALYLCASTAGGARTDTQYFGPGTRLTVL.

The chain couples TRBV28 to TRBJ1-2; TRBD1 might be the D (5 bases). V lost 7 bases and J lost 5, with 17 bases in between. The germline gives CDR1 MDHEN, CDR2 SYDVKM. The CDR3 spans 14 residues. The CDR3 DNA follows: TGTGCCAGCACCCAGATGTCCCCAGGGTATGGCTACACCTTC. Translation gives CASTQMSPGYGYTF.

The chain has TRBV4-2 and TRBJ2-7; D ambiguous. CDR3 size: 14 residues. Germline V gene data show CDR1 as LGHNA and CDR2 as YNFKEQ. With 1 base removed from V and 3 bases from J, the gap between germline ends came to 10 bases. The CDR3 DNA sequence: TGTGCCAGCAGCCAAGGTCTAGAAGTCTACGAGCAGTACTTC. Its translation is CASSQGLEVYEQYF.

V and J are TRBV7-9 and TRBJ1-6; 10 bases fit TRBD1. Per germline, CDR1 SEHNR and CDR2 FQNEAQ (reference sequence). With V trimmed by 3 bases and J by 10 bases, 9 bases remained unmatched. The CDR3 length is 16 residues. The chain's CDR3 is CASSFSGTGAWSPLHF. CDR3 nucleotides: TGTGCCAGCAGCTTCTCCGGGACAGGGGCTTGGTCACCCCTCCACTTT.

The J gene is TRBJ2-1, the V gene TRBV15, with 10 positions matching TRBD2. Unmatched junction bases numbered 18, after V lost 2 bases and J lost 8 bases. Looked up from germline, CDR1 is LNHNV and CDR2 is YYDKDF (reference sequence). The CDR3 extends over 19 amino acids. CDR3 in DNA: TGTGCCACCAGCAGATCTCCACCCGGTTCCCTAGCGGGAGTCGATGAGCAGTTCTTC. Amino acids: CATSRSPPGSLAGVDEQFF.

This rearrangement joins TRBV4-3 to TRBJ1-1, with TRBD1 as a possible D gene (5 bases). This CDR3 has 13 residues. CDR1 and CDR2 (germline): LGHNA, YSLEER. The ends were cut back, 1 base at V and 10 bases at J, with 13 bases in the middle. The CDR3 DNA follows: TGCGCCAGCAGCCAAGGGGCAGGGTATGGAGCTTTCTTT. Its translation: CASSQGAGYGAFF.

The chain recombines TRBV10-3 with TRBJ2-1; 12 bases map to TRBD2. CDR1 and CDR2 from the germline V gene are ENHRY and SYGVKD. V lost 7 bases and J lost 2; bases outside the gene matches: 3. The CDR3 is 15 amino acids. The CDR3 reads CAITRLAGAYNEQFF. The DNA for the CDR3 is TGTGCCATCACCAGACTAGCGGGAGCCTACAATGAGCAGTTCTTC.

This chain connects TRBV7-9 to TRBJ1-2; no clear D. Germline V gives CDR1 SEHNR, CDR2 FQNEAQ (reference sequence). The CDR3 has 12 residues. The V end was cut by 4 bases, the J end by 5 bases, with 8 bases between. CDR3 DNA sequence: TGTGCCAGCAGCTACAGCCAATATGGCTACACCTTC. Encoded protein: CASSYSQYGYTF.

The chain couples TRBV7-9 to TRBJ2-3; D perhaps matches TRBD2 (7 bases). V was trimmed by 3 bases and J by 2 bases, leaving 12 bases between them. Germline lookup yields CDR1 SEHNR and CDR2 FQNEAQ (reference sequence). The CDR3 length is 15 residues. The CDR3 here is CASSLGGAPTDTQYF. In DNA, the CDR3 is TGTGCCAGCAGCTTGGGGGGGGCCCCCACAGATACGCAGTATTTT.

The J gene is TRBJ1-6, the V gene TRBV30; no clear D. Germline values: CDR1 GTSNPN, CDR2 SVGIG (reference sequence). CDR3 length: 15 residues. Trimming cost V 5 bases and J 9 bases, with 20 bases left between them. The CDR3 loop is CAWCPLRGVGSPLHF. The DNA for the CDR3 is TGTGCCTGGTGCCCCCTCCGGGGAGTAGGTTCACCCCTCCACTTT.

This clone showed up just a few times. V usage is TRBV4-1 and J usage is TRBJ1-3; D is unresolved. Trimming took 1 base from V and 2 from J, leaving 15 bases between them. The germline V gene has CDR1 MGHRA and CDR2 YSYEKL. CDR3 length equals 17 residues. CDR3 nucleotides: TGCGCCAGCAGCCAAGGGCGTGGAACCGGGGCTGGAAACACCATATATTTT. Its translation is CASSQGRGTGAGNTIYF.

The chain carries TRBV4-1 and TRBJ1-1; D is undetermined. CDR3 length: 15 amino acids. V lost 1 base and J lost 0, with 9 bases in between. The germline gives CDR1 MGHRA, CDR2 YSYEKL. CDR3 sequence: CASSQGTAMNTEAFF. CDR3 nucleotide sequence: TGCGCCAGCAGCCAAGGCACCGCGATGAACACTGAAGCTTTCTTT.

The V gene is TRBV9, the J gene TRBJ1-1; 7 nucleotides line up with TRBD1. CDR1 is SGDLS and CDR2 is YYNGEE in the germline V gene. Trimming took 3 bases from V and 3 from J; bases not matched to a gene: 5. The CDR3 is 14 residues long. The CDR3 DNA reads TGTGCCAGCAGCGCTACAGGGGCGGACACTGAAGCTTTCTTT. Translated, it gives CASSATGADTEAFF. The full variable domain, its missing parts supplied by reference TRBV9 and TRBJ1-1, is DSGVTQTPKHLITATGQRVTLRCSPRSGDLSVYWYQQSLDQGLQFLIQYYNGEERAKGNILERFSAQQFPDLHSELNLSSLELGDSALYFCASSATGADTEAFFGQGTRLTVV.

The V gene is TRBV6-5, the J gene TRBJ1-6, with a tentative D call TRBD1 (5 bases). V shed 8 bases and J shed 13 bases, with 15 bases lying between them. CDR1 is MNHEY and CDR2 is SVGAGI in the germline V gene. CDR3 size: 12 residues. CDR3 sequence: CASSQGLDPLHF. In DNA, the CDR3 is TGTGCCAGCTCCCAGGGTTTGGACCCCCTCCACTTT.

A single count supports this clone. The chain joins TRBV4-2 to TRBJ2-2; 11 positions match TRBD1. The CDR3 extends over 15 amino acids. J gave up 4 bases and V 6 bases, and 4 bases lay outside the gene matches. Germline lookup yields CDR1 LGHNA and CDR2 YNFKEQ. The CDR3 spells CASSGQGAGTGELFF. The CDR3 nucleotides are TGTGCCAGCAGTGGACAGGGGGCGGGCACCGGGGAGCTGTTTTTT.

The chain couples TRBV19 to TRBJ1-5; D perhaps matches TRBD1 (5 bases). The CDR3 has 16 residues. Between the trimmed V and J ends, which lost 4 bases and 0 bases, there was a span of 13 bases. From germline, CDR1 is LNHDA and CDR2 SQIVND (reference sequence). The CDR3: CASSRQGILSNQPQHF. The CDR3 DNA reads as TGTGCCAGTAGTAGGCAGGGCATTCTTAGCAATCAGCCCCAGCATTTT.

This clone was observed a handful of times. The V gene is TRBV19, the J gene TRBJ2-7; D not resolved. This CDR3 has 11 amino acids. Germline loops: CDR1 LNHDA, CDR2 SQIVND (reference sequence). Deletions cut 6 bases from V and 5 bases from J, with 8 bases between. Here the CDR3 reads CASRLGDEQYF. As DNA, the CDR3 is TGTGCCAGTAGGTTAGGAGACGAGCAGTACTTC.

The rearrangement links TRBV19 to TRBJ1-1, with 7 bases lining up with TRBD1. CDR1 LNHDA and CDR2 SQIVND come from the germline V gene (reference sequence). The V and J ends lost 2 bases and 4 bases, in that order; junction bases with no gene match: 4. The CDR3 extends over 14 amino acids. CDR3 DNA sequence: TGTGCCAGTAGTATACGACAGGGAAGCACTGAAGCTTTCTTT. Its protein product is CASSIRQGSTEAFF.

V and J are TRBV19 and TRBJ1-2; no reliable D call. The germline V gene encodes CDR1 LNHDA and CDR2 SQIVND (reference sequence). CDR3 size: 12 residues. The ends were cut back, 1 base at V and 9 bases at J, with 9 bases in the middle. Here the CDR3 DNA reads TGTGCCAGTAGTATAGCCGGGTTTCGCTACACCTTC. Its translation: CASSIAGFRYTF.

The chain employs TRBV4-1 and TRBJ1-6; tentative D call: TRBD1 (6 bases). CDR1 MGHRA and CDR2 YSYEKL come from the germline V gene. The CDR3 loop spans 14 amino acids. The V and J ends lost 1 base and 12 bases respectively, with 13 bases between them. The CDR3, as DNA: TGCGCCAGCAGCCAAGTCGGACAGCGAAGACCCCTCCACTTT. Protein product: CASSQVGQRRPLHF.

Written as DNA, the CDR3 is TGTGCCAGCAGCCTCGGACGGGAAAACACTGAAGCTTTCTTT. Translating it yields CASSLGRENTEAFF. The V gene is TRBV7-3, the J gene TRBJ1-1; D remains ambiguous. CDR1 is SGHTA, CDR2 FQGTGA, per germline. The CDR3 is made up of 14 amino acids. V was shortened by 5 bases and J by 2 bases, with 12 bases between the two germline ends. The full variable domain, in which reference TRBV7-3 and TRBJ1-1 provide the parts outside the CDR3, is GAGVSQTPSNKVTEKGKYVELRCDPISGHTALYWYRQSLGQGPEFLIYFQGTGAADDSGLPNDRFFAVRPEGSVSTLKIQRTERGDSAVYLCASSLGRENTEAFFGQGTRLTVV.

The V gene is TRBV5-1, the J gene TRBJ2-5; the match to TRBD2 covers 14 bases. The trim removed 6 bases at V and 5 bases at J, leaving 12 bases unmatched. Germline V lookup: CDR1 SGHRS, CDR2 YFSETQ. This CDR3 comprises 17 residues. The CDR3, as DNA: TGCGCCAGCACGTCCGGGACTAGCGGGAGTGGGGTGGAGACCCAGTACTTC. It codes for CASTSGTSGSGVETQYF.

The CDR3 nucleotides read TGTGCCAGCAGCCCCAGAGGGCGGCCTGGAGAGACCCAGTACTTC. It codes for CASSPRGRPGETQYF. The chain is built from TRBV7-2 and TRBJ2-5; tentative D call: TRBD2 (5 bases). The CDR3 spans 15 residues. V was trimmed by 5 bases and J by 4 bases, leaving 17 bases between them. Germline CDR1 reads SGHTA; CDR2 reads FQGNSA.